This TCR beta chain was documented in a study of blood T cell repertoires in COVID-19. About the study: Acute and convalescent COVID-19 samples came from the United States, Italy and Spain.

Sequencing was performed with immunoSEQ multiplex PCR; in TCRdb, only in-frame clones are kept and a portion is missing. This sample yields 75,000 to 90,000 clones, of which around 88% are seen a single time; roughly 8% belongs to the top ten. CDR1 and CDR2 from the germline V gene are MNHEY and SVGEGT. The CDR3 runs to 14 residues. Germline trimming cut 6 bases from V and 4 bases from J; bases unmatched to any gene: 3. This receptor was identified in a man aged 50-60 years with active COVID-19. The rearrangement uses TRBV6-2 or TRBV6-3 and TRBJ2-3, with 11 bases matching TRBD2. Source material: peripheral blood. CDR3 loop: CASSGTSGADTQYF. As DNA, the CDR3 is TGTGCCAGCAGCGGGACTAGCGGTGCAGATACGCAGTATTTT.